Given below is one T cell receptor (beta chain) in context. Its antigen is currently unknown. Germline CDR1 reads KGHSH; CDR2 reads LQKENI. CDR3 length: 13 amino acids. V lost 6 bases and J 4 bases, leaving 12 bases between the germline ends. This entry comes from a study of graft-versus-host responses after intestinal transplantation. Study information: The transplants performed in recipients were multivisceral, liver-intestinal, or isolated intestinal.

Study-level findings and limits: The marrow of recipients harbored GvH clones, and ileum or blood showed some of them first.

Generated by immunoSEQ multiplex PCR, the TCRdb table keeps only in-frame clones and is missing some. In the table there are 95,000 to 130,000 clones, about nine tenths of which are singletons. The source of this sequence is a human donor who received an intestinal transplant. Sequencing was performed on unstimulated CD4+ T cells sorted from spleen or lymph node cells, taken before intestinal transplant. V is TRBV18 and J is TRBJ1-2; D gene uncertain. CDR3 loop: CASSHLAAYGYTF. The CDR3 bases are TGTGCCAGCTCCCACCTGGCGGCCTATGGCTACACCTTC.